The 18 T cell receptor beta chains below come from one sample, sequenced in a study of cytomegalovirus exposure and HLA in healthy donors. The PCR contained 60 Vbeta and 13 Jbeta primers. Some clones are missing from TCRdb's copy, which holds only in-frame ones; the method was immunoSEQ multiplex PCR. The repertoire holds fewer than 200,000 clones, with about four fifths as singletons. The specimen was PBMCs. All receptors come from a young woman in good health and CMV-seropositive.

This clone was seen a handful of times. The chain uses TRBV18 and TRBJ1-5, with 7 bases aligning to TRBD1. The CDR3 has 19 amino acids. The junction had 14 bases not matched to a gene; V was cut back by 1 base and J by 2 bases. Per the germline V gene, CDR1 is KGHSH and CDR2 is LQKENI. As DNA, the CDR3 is TGTGCCAGCTCACCACAAGGAGTACAGGGGAAGAGGGGCAATCAGCCCCAGCATTTT. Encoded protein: CASSPQGVQGKRGNQPQHF.

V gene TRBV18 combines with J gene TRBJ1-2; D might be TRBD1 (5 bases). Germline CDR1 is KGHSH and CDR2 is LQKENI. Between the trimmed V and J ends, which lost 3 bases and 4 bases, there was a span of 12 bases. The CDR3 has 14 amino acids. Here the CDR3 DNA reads TGTGCCAGCTCACCTGGGCAGGGAGGCTATGGCTACACCTTC. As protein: CASSPGQGGYGYTF.

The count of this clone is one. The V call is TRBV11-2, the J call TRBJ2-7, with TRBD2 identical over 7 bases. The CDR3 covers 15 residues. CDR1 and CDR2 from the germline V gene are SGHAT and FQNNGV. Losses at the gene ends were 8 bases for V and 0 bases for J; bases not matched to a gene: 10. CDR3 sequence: CASRTVGGTSYEQYF. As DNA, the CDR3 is TGTGCCAGCCGTACAGTGGGGGGGACCTCCTACGAGCAGTACTTC.

The CDR3: CASSLYGDIENSYEQYF. The DNA for the CDR3 is TGTGCCAGCAGCTTATACGGGGACATAGAAAACTCCTACGAGCAGTACTTC. V and J are TRBV7-2 and TRBJ2-7; a weak D match, TRBD1 (6 bases). The V and J ends lost 2 bases and 0 bases respectively, with 17 bases between them. The CDR3 sequence is 17 residues long. The germline V gene encodes CDR1 SGHTA and CDR2 FQGNSA.

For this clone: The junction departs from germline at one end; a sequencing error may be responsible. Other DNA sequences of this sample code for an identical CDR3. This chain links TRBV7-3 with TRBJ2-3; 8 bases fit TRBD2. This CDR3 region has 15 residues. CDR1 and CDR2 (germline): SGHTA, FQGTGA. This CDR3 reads CASSFRAGEADTQYF. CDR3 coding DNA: TGTGCCAGTAGCTTCCGAGCGGGAGAGGCAGATACGCAGTATTTT.

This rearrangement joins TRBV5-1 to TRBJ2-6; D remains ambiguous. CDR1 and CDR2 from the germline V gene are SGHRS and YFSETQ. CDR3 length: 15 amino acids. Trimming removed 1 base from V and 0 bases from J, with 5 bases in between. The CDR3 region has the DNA TGCGCCAGCAGCTTGCTCTCCTCTGGGGCCAACGTCCTGACTTTC. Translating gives CASSLLSSGANVLTF.

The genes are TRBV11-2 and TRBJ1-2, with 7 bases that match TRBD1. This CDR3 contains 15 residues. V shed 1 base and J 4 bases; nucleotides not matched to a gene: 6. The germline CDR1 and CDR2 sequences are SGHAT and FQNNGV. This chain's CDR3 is CASSLGLGQVYGYTF. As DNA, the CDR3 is TGTGCCAGCAGCTTAGGCCTCGGACAGGTCTATGGCTACACCTTC. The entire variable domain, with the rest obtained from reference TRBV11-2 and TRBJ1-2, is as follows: EAGVAQSPRYKIIEKRQSVAFWCNPISGHATLYWYQQILGQGPKLLIQFQNNGVVDDSQLPKDRFSAERLKGVDSTLKIQPAKLEDSAVYLCASSLGLGQVYGYTFGSGTRLTVV.

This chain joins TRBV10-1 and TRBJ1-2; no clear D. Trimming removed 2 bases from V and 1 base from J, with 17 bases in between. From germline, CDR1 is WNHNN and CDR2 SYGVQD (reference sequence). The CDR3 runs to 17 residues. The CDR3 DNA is TGCGCCAGCAGTGAGAACGGGAGATCCCAACTTAACTATGGCTACACCTTC. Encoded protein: CASSENGRSQLNYGYTF.

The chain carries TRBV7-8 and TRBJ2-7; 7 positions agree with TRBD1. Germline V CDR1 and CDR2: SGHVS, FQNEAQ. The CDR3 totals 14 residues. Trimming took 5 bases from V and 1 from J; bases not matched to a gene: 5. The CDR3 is CASSPPGQSYEQYF. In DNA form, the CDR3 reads TGTGCCAGCAGCCCCCCGGGACAGTCCTACGAGCAGTACTTC.

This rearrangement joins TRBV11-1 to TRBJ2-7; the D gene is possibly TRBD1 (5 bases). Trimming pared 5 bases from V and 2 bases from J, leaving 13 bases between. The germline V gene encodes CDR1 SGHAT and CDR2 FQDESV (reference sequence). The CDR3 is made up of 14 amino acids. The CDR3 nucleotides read TGTGCCAGCAGCCCCAGGGTTACAACCTACGAGCAGTACTTC. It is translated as CASSPRVTTYEQYF. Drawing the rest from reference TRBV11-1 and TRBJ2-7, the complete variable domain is EAEVAQSPRYKITEKSQAVAFWCDPISGHATLYWYRQILGQGPELLVQFQDESVVDDSQLPKDRFSAERLKGVDSTLKIQPAELGDSAMYLCASSPRVTTYEQYFGPGTRLTVT.

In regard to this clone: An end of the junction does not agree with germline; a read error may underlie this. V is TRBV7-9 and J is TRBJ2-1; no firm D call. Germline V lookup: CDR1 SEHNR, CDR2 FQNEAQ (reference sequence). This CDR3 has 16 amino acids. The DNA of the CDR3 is TGTTCCAGCAGCTTCAGTATCGCGGAGCTTTACAATGAGCAGTTCTTC. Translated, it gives CSSSFSIAELYNEQFF.

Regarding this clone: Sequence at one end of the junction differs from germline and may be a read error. The CDR3 here is CASSEEGMSGYTF. CDR3 bases: TGTGCCAGCAGCGAAGAGGGGATGAGTGGCTACACCTTC. The V and J genes are TRBV2 and TRBJ1-2; tentatively, D is TRBD1 (5 bases). The germline V gene has CDR1 SNHLY and CDR2 FYNNEI. This CDR3 region has 13 residues.

As DNA, the CDR3 is TGTGCCAGCAGCTGGAGGACTAGCGGGAACGAGCAGTACTTC. This encodes CASSWRTSGNEQYF. The chain uses TRBV11-2 and TRBJ2-7; TRBD2 aligns across 12 bases. The length of the CDR3 is 14 residues. The germline V gene has CDR1 SGHAT and CDR2 FQNNGV. V trimming: 4 bases; J trimming: 5 bases; junction bases outside the gene matches: 3.

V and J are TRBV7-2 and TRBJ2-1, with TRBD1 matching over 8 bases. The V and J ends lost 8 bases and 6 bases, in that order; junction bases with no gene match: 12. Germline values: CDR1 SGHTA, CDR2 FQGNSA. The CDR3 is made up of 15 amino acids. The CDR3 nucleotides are TGTGCCAGCCCTCGTCAAGCCACAGGGGGCAATGAGCAGTTCTTC. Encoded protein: CASPRQATGGNEQFF.

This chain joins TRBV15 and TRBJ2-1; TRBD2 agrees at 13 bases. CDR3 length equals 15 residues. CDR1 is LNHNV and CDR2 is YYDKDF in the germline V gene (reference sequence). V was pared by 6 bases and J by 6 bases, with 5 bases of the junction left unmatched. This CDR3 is CATSSGTSGANEQFF. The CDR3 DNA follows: TGTGCCACCAGTAGCGGGACTAGCGGGGCCAATGAGCAGTTCTTC.

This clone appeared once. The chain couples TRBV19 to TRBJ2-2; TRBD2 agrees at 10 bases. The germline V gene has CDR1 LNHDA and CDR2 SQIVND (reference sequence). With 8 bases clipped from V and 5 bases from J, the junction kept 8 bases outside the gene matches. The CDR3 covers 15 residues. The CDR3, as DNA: TGTGCCAGTGGAAGCGGGAGGGCCAATACCGGGGAGCTGTTTTTT. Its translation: CASGSGRANTGELFF.

This chain's CDR3 is CASSLVGGLYSNQPQHF. The CDR3 DNA follows: TGTGCCAGCAGTTTAGTAGGGGGCCTATATAGCAATCAGCCCCAGCATTTT. The chain couples TRBV28 to TRBJ1-5, with 7 bases fitting TRBD1. CDR1 MDHEN and CDR2 SYDVKM come from the germline V gene. V gave up 2 bases and J gave up 0 bases; unmatched junction bases: 7. CDR3 size: 17 residues.

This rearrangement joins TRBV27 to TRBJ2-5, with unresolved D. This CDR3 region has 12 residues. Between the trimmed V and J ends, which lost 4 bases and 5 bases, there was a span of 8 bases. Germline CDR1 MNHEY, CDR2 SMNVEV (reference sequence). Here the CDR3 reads CASSSPEETQYF. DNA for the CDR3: TGTGCCAGCAGTTCTCCGGAGGAGACCCAGTACTTC.